This TCR beta chain came from a study of blood T cell repertoires in COVID-19. Study details: Specimens from acute and convalescent COVID-19 originated in the United States, Italy and Spain.

Libraries were prepared by immunoSEQ multiplex PCR; TCRdb keeps only in-frame clonotypes and omits some of them. The table records 130,000 to 150,000 clones, about 87% of them present only once. Sequencing was carried out using peripheral blood. This TCR was sampled from a man aged 50 or older who had recovered from COVID-19.

The CDR3 reads CASSTTGTGDGEQYF. The CDR3 nucleotides read TGCGCCAGCAGCACAACCGGGACAGGGGATGGCGAGCAGTACTTC. The V and J genes are TRBV5-1 and TRBJ2-7, with TRBD1 identical over 10 bases. The CDR3 spans 15 residues. Germline V gene sequence: CDR1 SGHRS, CDR2 YFSETQ. V was pared by 4 bases and J by 6 bases, with 10 bases of the junction left unmatched.